The next 15 T cell receptor beta chains were all read from a single sample in a study of sequential checkpoint blockade in melanoma. Treatment given: randomized to nivolumab then ipilimumab (arm A) or the reverse (arm B). Here immunoSEQ multiplex PCR was the method, and the copy in TCRdb shows in-frame clones only, minus some. The data show around 30,000 clones, 86% seen once. Sequenced material: CD8+ T cells sorted from blood (inferred from file names), taken from a patient given nivolumab and ipilimumab in sequence. All receptors come from a human donor with melanoma.

In this sample, this clone turned up once. CDR3 in DNA: TGCGCCAGCAGCCAGTTGACAGGTCCCGCTGGAAACACCATATATTTT. This gives the protein CASSQLTGPAGNTIYF. The rearrangement links TRBV4-3 to TRBJ1-3; tentatively, D is TRBD1 (6 bases). Germline V lookup: CDR1 LGHNA, CDR2 YSLEER. V lost 3 bases, J lost 2 bases, and 14 bases lay in between. The CDR3 is made up of 16 amino acids.

This clone was seen a handful of times. J is TRBJ2-2 and V is TRBV9, with D unresolved. The CDR3 consists of 17 residues. CDR1 is SGDLS and CDR2 is YYNGEE in the germline V gene. With 3 bases removed from V and 7 bases from J, the gap between germline ends came to 22 bases. CDR3 nucleotides: TGTGCCAGCAGCGCGAGTGGTGCAACAGAACGTATCGGGGAGCTGTTTTTT. It specifies CASSASGATERIGELFF.

J is TRBJ1-5 and V is TRBV6-1, with a possible D match to TRBD1 (5 bases). The V end was cut by 6 bases, the J end by 4 bases, with 13 bases between. This CDR3 contains 14 residues. Germline V lookup: CDR1 MNHNS, CDR2 SASEGT. DNA of the CDR3: TGTGCCAGCAGCCCCCAGGGTGGGAATCAGCCCCAGCATTTT. Encoded protein: CASSPQGGNQPQHF.

This chain links TRBV5-1 with TRBJ1-4, with a possible D match to TRBD1 (5 bases). The germline V gene has CDR1 SGHRS and CDR2 YFSETQ. With 3 bases removed from V and 5 bases from J, the gap between germline ends came to 17 bases. There are 16 residues in the CDR3. The chain's CDR3 is CASSSEMTERNEKLFF. CDR3 DNA: TGCGCCAGCAGCTCAGAGATGACAGAAAGGAATGAAAAACTGTTTTTT.

The chain has TRBV4-3 and TRBJ1-2; TRBD1 agrees at 9 bases. The ends lost 2 bases at V and 3 bases at J; junction bases unmatched: 4. The CDR3 is 15 residues long. Germline CDR1 reads LGHNA; CDR2 reads YSLEER. The CDR3 DNA follows: TGCGCCAGCAGCCAATTACAGGGGGCTTACTATGGCTACACCTTC. This gives the protein CASSQLQGAYYGYTF.

This clone appeared once. Other DNA sequences in the same sample also yield this CDR3. The rearrangement links TRBV10-3 to TRBJ1-2; 10 bases fit TRBD1. The V and J ends lost 5 bases and 4 bases, in that order; junction bases with no gene match: 4. This CDR3 contains 14 residues. CDR1 is ENHRY, CDR2 SYGVKD, per germline. In DNA form, the CDR3 reads TGTGCCATCAGTTTGGGACAGGGGTCCTATGGCTACACCTTC. Its translation is CAISLGQGSYGYTF.

The gene calls are TRBV6-5 and TRBJ2-2; D is possibly TRBD2 (6 bases). With 2 bases removed from V and 7 bases from J, the gap between germline ends came to 11 bases. Germline CDR1 and CDR2: MNHEY and SVGAGI. The length of the CDR3 is 14 residues. The CDR3, as DNA: TGTGCCAGCAGTTACCCGGGGGTTGGCGGGGAGCTGTTTTTT. Translating gives CASSYPGVGGELFF.

This chain links TRBV7-8 with TRBJ2-7, with D possibly being TRBD1 (5 bases). Germline V gives CDR1 SGHVS, CDR2 FQNEAQ. The CDR3 is 13 residues long. Trimming removed 5 bases from V and 2 bases from J, with 10 bases in between. The CDR3 region is CASSTGRAYEQYF. The CDR3 region has the DNA TGTGCCAGCAGCACAGGACGGGCCTACGAGCAGTACTTC.

J is TRBJ1-2 and V is TRBV5-4; TRBD1 aligns across 8 bases. CDR3 length: 16 residues. V trimming: 0 bases; J trimming: 4 bases; junction bases outside the gene matches: 8. CDR1 SGHNT and CDR2 YYREEE come from the germline V gene (reference sequence). The CDR3 nucleotides are TGTGCCAGCAGCTTGGTTGGGTCAGGGGGCATCTATGGCTACACCTTC. Protein sequence: CASSLVGSGGIYGYTF.

In DNA form, the CDR3 reads TGTGCCAGCAGCAATATTGGCCGGGGACAGGAGGGGGATGCGAACACTGAAGCTTTCTTT. Encoded protein: CASSNIGRGQEGDANTEAFF. The genes are TRBV28 and TRBJ1-1; 8 bases agree with TRBD1. The junction had 22 bases not matched to a gene; V was cut back by 6 bases and J by 1 base. The CDR3 loop spans 20 amino acids. The germline CDR1 and CDR2 sequences are MDHEN and SYDVKM.

This chain uses TRBV29-1 with TRBJ2-3; 8 nucleotides match TRBD1. Trimming took 7 bases from V and 2 from J; bases not matched to a gene: 5. CDR1 is SQVTM, CDR2 ANQGSEA, per germline. This CDR3 contains 13 residues. CDR3 in amino acids: CSGWTGNTDTQYF. The CDR3 nucleotides read TGCAGCGGCTGGACAGGGAACACAGATACGCAGTATTTT.

The V gene is TRBV30, the J gene TRBJ2-7, with 8 nucleotides matching TRBD1. Per germline, CDR1 GTSNPN and CDR2 SVGIG (reference sequence). The CDR3 contains 15 residues. The trim removed 0 bases at V and 9 bases at J, leaving 13 bases unmatched. The CDR3 loop is CAWSVPHRGQGRQYF. The DNA of the CDR3 is TGTGCCTGGAGTGTACCACACAGAGGACAGGGTCGGCAGTACTTC.

The chain uses TRBV2 and TRBJ2-6, with 11 bases aligning to TRBD1. This CDR3 region has 18 residues. V lost 7 bases, J lost 0 bases, and 8 bases stayed unmatched. Germline CDR1 reads SNHLY; CDR2 reads FYNNEI. The CDR3 sequence: CASNLDRGLRSGANVLTF. CDR3 nucleotides: TGTGCCAGCAACCTGGACAGGGGGCTCCGCTCTGGGGCCAACGTCCTGACTTTC. Supplemented by reference TRBV2 and TRBJ2-6, the full variable domain reads EPEVTQTPSHQVTQMGQEVILRCVPISNHLYFYWYRQILGQKVEFLVSFYNNEISEKSEIFDDQFSVERPDGSNFTLKIRSTKLEDSAMYFCASNLDRGLRSGANVLTFGAGSRLTVL.

V usage is TRBV5-8 and J usage is TRBJ2-3, with TRBD1 matching 11 bases. V shed 3 bases and J 2 bases; nucleotides not matched to a gene: 2. CDR3 size: 15 residues. Germline V gene data show CDR1 as SGHTS and CDR2 as YDEGEE. The CDR3 loop reads CASSSGQGDTDTQYF. The CDR3 DNA is TGTGCCAGCAGCTCGGGACAGGGGGACACAGATACGCAGTATTTT.

The chain joins TRBV5-1 to TRBJ2-7; tentatively, D is TRBD2 (5 bases). The germline V gene encodes CDR1 SGHRS and CDR2 YFSETQ. Trimming left V 1 base short and J 2 bases short, with 13 bases between. This CDR3 is built from 15 residues. Here the CDR3 DNA reads TGCGCCAGCAGCTTGCCACTCGCCGGGGCCTACGAGCAGTACTTC. This sequence encodes CASSLPLAGAYEQYF.